A single sample gave rise to the 29 T cell receptor beta chains below, sequenced in a study of T cell clones after liver transplantation. Sequencing was performed with immunoSEQ multiplex PCR; in TCRdb, only in-frame clones are kept and a portion is missing. The sample yields more than 95,000 clones, 82% seen once. The sample consisted of CD4+ T cells from blood, taken before liver transplant. Source of these receptors: a human donor who received a liver transplant.

The rearrangement links TRBV5-1 to TRBJ2-2; 7 bases align to TRBD1. Trimming took 1 base from V and 0 from J; bases not matched to a gene: 9. The CDR3 totals 18 residues. CDR1 is SGHRS and CDR2 is YFSETQ in the germline V gene. CDR3: CASSLLGQDSANTGELFF. The CDR3 DNA is TGCGCCAGCAGCTTGCTAGGACAGGACTCAGCGAACACCGGGGAGCTGTTTTTT.

The chain uses TRBV2 and TRBJ1-5; D gene unclear. CDR1 and CDR2 from the germline V gene are SNHLY and FYNNEI. V was clipped by 6 bases and J by 6 bases, with 18 bases between them. The length of the CDR3 is 15 residues. For the CDR3, the DNA is TGTGCCAGCAGCTCGGCAGGACTAGGCACTCAGCCCCAGCATTTT. This encodes CASSSAGLGTQPQHF. Drawing the rest from reference TRBV2 and TRBJ1-5, the complete variable domain is EPEVTQTPSHQVTQMGQEVILRCVPISNHLYFYWYRQILGQKVEFLVSFYNNEISEKSEIFDDQFSVERPDGSNFTLKIRSTKLEDSAMYFCASSSAGLGTQPQHFGDGTRLSIL.

V is TRBV5-6 and J is TRBJ2-3, with a possible D match to TRBD1 (5 bases). This CDR3 has 13 amino acids. CDR1 and CDR2 from the germline V gene are SGHDT and YYEEEE. Deletions cut 4 bases from V and 3 bases from J, with 9 bases between. CDR3: CASSVQGTDTQYF. The CDR3 region has the DNA TGTGCCAGCAGCGTCCAGGGTACAGATACGCAGTATTTT.

The J gene is TRBJ2-5, the V gene TRBV27, with D possibly matching TRBD2 (5 bases). The CDR3 spans 14 residues. Between the trimmed V and J ends, which lost 1 base and 0 bases, there was a span of 6 bases. CDR1 is MNHEY and CDR2 is SMNVEV in the germline V gene (reference sequence). The CDR3 nucleotides read TGTGCCAGCAGTTTATTAGCGAACCAAGAGACCCAGTACTTC. Residues: CASSLLANQETQYF.

This chain joins TRBV11-1 and TRBJ2-2, with D unclear. Germline CDR1 is SGHAT and CDR2 is FQDESV (reference sequence). This CDR3 comprises 13 residues. The V end was cut by 1 base, the J end by 5 bases, with 5 bases between. As DNA, the CDR3 is TGTGCCAGCAGCTTAGACGAGACCGGGGAGCTGTTTTTT. Translating gives CASSLDETGELFF.

The chain carries TRBV30 and TRBJ2-7; 8 bases fit TRBD1. Germline V CDR1 and CDR2: GTSNPN, SVGIG (reference sequence). Unmatched junction bases numbered 11, after V lost 8 bases and J lost 2 bases. The CDR3 sequence is 14 residues long. CDR3 nucleotide sequence: TGTGCCACCACACCCCCGGGACAGGCCTACGAGCAGTACTTC. Its protein is CATTPPGQAYEQYF.

The gene calls are TRBV19 and TRBJ1-4, with 7 bases aligning to TRBD1. Trimming at V came to 3 bases and at J to 8 bases, leaving 6 bases not matched to a gene. Germline values: CDR1 LNHDA, CDR2 SQIVND (reference sequence). This CDR3 has 14 amino acids. CDR3 protein: CASSIWQGEEKLFF. In DNA, the CDR3 is TGTGCCAGTAGTATTTGGCAGGGGGAAGAAAAACTGTTTTTT.

This chain connects TRBV6-5 to TRBJ2-1; 8 nucleotides line up with TRBD1. Germline-derived CDR1 and CDR2 are MNHEY and SVGAGI. The V gene end was trimmed by 7 bases and the J gene end by 7 bases; junction bases not matched to a gene: 6. CDR3 length: 13 amino acids. In DNA, the CDR3 is TGTGCCAGCAAGACAGGGGACCGTAATGAGCAGTTCTTC. Translated, it gives CASKTGDRNEQFF.

V is TRBV5-4 and J is TRBJ1-1; D is possibly TRBD1 (5 bases). The germline CDR1 and CDR2 sequences are SGHNT and YYREEE (reference sequence). V lost 2 bases and J 4 bases, leaving 9 bases between the germline ends. The CDR3 sequence is 13 residues long. The CDR3 protein is CASSFPGTTEAFF. CDR3 in DNA: TGTGCCAGCAGCTTTCCGGGGACCACTGAAGCTTTCTTT.

The chain is built from TRBV19 and TRBJ1-5; D perhaps matches TRBD1 (6 bases). Trimming removed 3 bases at V and 3 bases at J, with 12 bases between. Germline CDR1 is LNHDA and CDR2 is SQIVND (reference sequence). This CDR3 comprises 15 residues. The CDR3: CASSMRRGTNQPQHF. The CDR3 DNA follows: TGTGCCAGTAGTATGCGGAGGGGGACCAATCAGCCCCAGCATTTT.

The chain combines TRBV19 with TRBJ1-2; D may be TRBD1 (6 bases). The V end lost 1 base, the J end lost 4 bases, and 16 bases lay between the germline ends. The CDR3 extends over 16 amino acids. Germline loops: CDR1 LNHDA, CDR2 SQIVND (reference sequence). The CDR3 DNA is TGTGCCAGTAGTATAGCGGGGGCCCTTTCGGGCTATGGCTACACCTTC. Its translation is CASSIAGALSGYGYTF.

The rearrangement links TRBV7-8 to TRBJ1-1; D may be TRBD1 (5 bases). This CDR3 has 15 residues. V was trimmed by 3 bases and J by 6 bases, leaving 17 bases between them. Germline lookup yields CDR1 SGHVS and CDR2 FQNEAQ. CDR3 nucleotides: TGTGCCAGCAGCTTCGAGACAGTCGGGATCTCTGAAGCTTTCTTT. Translation gives CASSFETVGISEAFF.

This chain uses TRBV5-4 with TRBJ1-2, with D unresolved. The ends were cut back, 0 bases at V and 2 bases at J, with 11 bases in the middle. Per germline, CDR1 SGHNT and CDR2 YYREEE (reference sequence). CDR3 size: 15 residues. This CDR3 reads CASSLEGRSNYGYTF. CDR3 coding DNA: TGTGCCAGCAGCTTGGAGGGCCGATCAAACTATGGCTACACCTTC.

This clone was seen just once. V usage is TRBV19 and J usage is TRBJ1-4, with no clear D. This CDR3 is built from 14 residues. V lost 5 bases and J lost 8, with 15 bases in between. Germline CDR1 reads LNHDA; CDR2 reads SQIVND (reference sequence). This CDR3 reads CASSPQVVSEKLFF. CDR3 coding DNA: TGTGCCAGTAGTCCTCAAGTCGTGAGCGAAAAACTGTTTTTT.

The V and J genes are TRBV18 and TRBJ1-5; a weak D match, TRBD1 (6 bases). This CDR3 is 15 amino acids long. Germline CDR1 is KGHSH and CDR2 is LQKENI. Trimming removed 5 bases at V and 0 bases at J, with 11 bases between. CDR3 region: CASSTRQASNQPQHF. CDR3 nucleotide sequence: TGTGCCAGCTCAACCCGACAGGCTAGCAATCAGCCCCAGCATTTT.

J is TRBJ2-3 and V is TRBV18; D possibly matches TRBD1 or TRBD2 (5 bases each). In germline, CDR1 is KGHSH, CDR2 LQKENI. The CDR3 spans 16 residues. V was clipped by 5 bases and J by 4 bases, with 19 bases between them. The CDR3 spells CASSSGSIGAPDTQYF. CDR3 coding DNA: TGTGCCAGCTCATCCGGCTCTATCGGGGCCCCAGATACGCAGTATTTT.

Note on this clone: This sample includes further DNA sequences coding for the same CDR3. The chain couples TRBV30 to TRBJ1-3; D is ambiguous. Trimming removed 4 bases from V and 0 bases from J, with 13 bases in between. CDR1 is GTSNPN and CDR2 is SVGIG in the germline V gene (reference sequence). The CDR3 contains 15 residues. CDR3 sequence (DNA): TGTGCCTGGATCTTCGGCGTAAACTCTGGAAACACCATATATTTT. It is translated as CAWIFGVNSGNTIYF. Full variable domain (rest looked up from reference TRBV30 and TRBJ1-3): SQTIHQWPATLVQPVGSPLSLECTVEGTSNPNLYWYRQAAGRGLQLLFYSVGIGQISSEVPQNLSASRPQDRQFILSSKKLLLSDSGFYLCAWIFGVNSGNTIYFGEGSWLTVV.

There are a few counts of this clone. This sequence joins TRBV2 and TRBJ2-2; no clear D gene. Germline assignment: CDR1 SNHLY and CDR2 FYNNEI. CDR3 length: 13 residues. V was shortened by 1 base and J by 2 bases, with 2 bases between the two germline ends. CDR3 loop: CASSEDNTGELFF. CDR3 DNA sequence: TGTGCCAGCAGTGAAGATAACACCGGGGAGCTGTTTTTT.

This chain uses TRBV5-1 with TRBJ2-1, with D perhaps assigned TRBD1 or TRBD2 (5 bases each). V lost 6 bases and J lost 6, with 16 bases in between. Germline CDR1 and CDR2: SGHRS and YFSETQ. This CDR3 has 14 residues. The CDR3 protein is CASIIGAGANEQFF. CDR3 DNA sequence: TGCGCCAGCATCATAGGGGCCGGGGCCAATGAGCAGTTCTTC.

The genes are TRBV12-5 and TRBJ1-1; 11 nucleotides align to TRBD1. CDR3 length equals 19 residues. The junction had 9 bases not matched to a gene; V was cut back by 0 bases and J by 0 bases. Germline V lookup: CDR1 LGHNT, CDR2 FRNRAP. DNA of the CDR3: TGTGCTAGTGGTTTGGTAATCGGGACAGGGGGAATGATGAACACTGAAGCTTTCTTT. This gives the protein CASGLVIGTGGMMNTEAFF.

Regarding this clone: The DNA is left out, because the CDR3 cannot be placed on it with certainty; the CDR3 is given as TCRdb lists it. The V gene is TRBV12-2, the J gene TRBJ1-3; the DNA was not compared with TRBD1, the D call given in the table. TRBV12-2 is a known pseudogene. The CDR3 region is 15 residues in length, termini included. CDR3 protein: CASRPLWAGGNTIYF.

The rearrangement links TRBV5-1 to TRBJ2-7, with D possibly called TRBD1 or TRBD2 (5 bases each). Germline values: CDR1 SGHRS, CDR2 YFSETQ. The CDR3 loop spans 16 amino acids. The V gene lost 2 bases and the J gene lost 1 base, with 16 bases spanning the gap. This chain's CDR3 is CASSFEGRPLSYEQYF. In DNA form, the CDR3 reads TGCGCCAGCAGCTTCGAGGGACGTCCTCTATCCTACGAGCAGTACTTC.

The rearrangement links TRBV9 to TRBJ1-4; D remains ambiguous. The CDR3 spans 15 residues. With 0 bases removed from V and 0 bases from J, the gap between germline ends came to 6 bases. Germline V gene lookup returns CDR1 SGDLS and CDR2 YYNGEE. CDR3 in amino acids: CASSVGESTNEKLFF. As DNA, the CDR3 is TGTGCCAGCAGCGTAGGAGAATCAACTAATGAAAAACTGTTTTTT.

V gene TRBV27 combines with J gene TRBJ1-5; D is possibly TRBD1 (6 bases). V was clipped by 6 bases and J by 1 base, with 10 bases between them. The CDR3 has 14 amino acids. Germline CDR1 reads MNHEY; CDR2 reads SMNVEV (reference sequence). As DNA, the CDR3 is TGTGCCAGCAGGCTCCAGGGGAGCAATCAGCCCCAGCATTTT. It codes for CASRLQGSNQPQHF.

The CDR3 DNA reads as TGTGCCAGCTCACCAGGGGACAGGGGTACAAAGACCCAGTACTTC. Translation gives CASSPGDRGTKTQYF. This chain links TRBV18 with TRBJ2-5, with 10 bases fitting TRBD1. The ends lost 2 bases at V and 6 bases at J; junction bases unmatched: 6. This CDR3 has 15 residues. Germline CDR1 KGHSH, CDR2 LQKENI.

V and J are TRBV9 and TRBJ1-5; D is unclear. This CDR3 spans 15 amino acids. V was pared by 0 bases and J by 0 bases, with 7 bases between. Germline V gene data show CDR1 as SGDLS and CDR2 as YYNGEE. CDR3 region: CASSVGVDSNQPQHF. Written as DNA, the CDR3 is TGTGCCAGCAGCGTAGGAGTGGATAGCAATCAGCCCCAGCATTTT.

The V and J genes are TRBV5-4 and TRBJ1-4, with TRBD1 matching over 9 bases. This CDR3 region has 15 residues. Trimming at V came to 4 bases and at J to 10 bases, leaving 11 bases not matched to a gene. Germline CDR1 reads SGHNT; CDR2 reads YYREEE (reference sequence). The DNA for the CDR3 is TGTGCCAGCAGCCCCCAGGACAGGGGCGGCGGAAAACTGTTTTTT. This gives the protein CASSPQDRGGGKLFF.

The chain joins TRBV4-2 to TRBJ1-4; D is unresolved. CDR3 size: 16 residues. V gave up 0 bases and J gave up 1 base, with 9 bases separating them. In germline, CDR1 is LGHNA, CDR2 YNFKEQ. The CDR3 protein is CASSQDHSKTNEKLFF. Here the CDR3 DNA reads TGTGCCAGCAGCCAAGACCATAGTAAAACTAATGAAAAACTGTTTTTT.

V is TRBV6-1 and J is TRBJ1-4; D perhaps matches TRBD1 (6 bases). V lost 7 bases, J lost 3 bases, and 9 bases lay in between. There are 13 residues in the CDR3. Germline V gives CDR1 MNHNS, CDR2 SASEGT. The CDR3 DNA sequence: TGTGCCAGCATCTGGGGGCCTAATGAAAAACTGTTTTTT. This sequence encodes CASIWGPNEKLFF.